This passage covers 28 T cell receptor beta chains from one sample sequenced in a study of shared clonotypes between healthy human individuals. Some clones are missing from TCRdb's copy, which holds only in-frame ones; the method was immunoSEQ multiplex PCR. The table lists 2 million or so clones, about 95% of them singletons. Sequenced: naive CD4+ T cells sorted from blood. The subset: CD45RA+ positively selected. Receptor source: a man between 18 and 29 years old in good health.

The chain combines TRBV6-5 with TRBJ1-1, with a tentative D call TRBD1 (5 bases). Germline CDR1 and CDR2: MNHEY and SVGAGI. V shed 8 bases and J shed 5 bases, with 18 bases lying between them. The CDR3 has 14 amino acids. CDR3 DNA sequence: TGTGCCAGCGCGGAGTACGGTCAGGGAACTGAAGCTTTCTTT. Encoded protein: CASAEYGQGTEAFF.

The gene calls are TRBV10-3 and TRBJ2-3; no clear D. This CDR3 has 12 amino acids. V lost 0 bases to trimming and J lost 10 bases, with 8 bases between them. Germline CDR1 reads ENHRY; CDR2 reads SYGVKD. In DNA, the CDR3 is TGTGCCATCAGTGAGTCGTCCGGCGCGCAGTATTTT. Protein: CAISESSGAQYF.

The gene calls are TRBV30 and TRBJ2-2; D call uncertain. V gave up 8 bases and J gave up 1 base, with 14 bases separating them. CDR3 length equals 14 residues. The germline V gene encodes CDR1 GTSNPN and CDR2 SVGIG (reference sequence). CDR3 residues: CALRLSLNTGELFF. The CDR3 nucleotides read TGTGCCCTTCGACTGTCACTGAACACCGGGGAGCTGTTTTTT.

In the case of this clone: A single base separates this from a much larger clone, so it may be a read error. This same CDR3 is encoded by further DNA sequences in the sample. CDR3: CASSLVGTGNTIYF. In nucleotides, the CDR3 is TGTGCCAGCAGCTTAGTTGGGACTGGAAACACCATATATTTT. The chain links TRBV7-9 to TRBJ1-3; D not certain. Germline assignment: CDR1 SEHNR and CDR2 FQNEAQ (reference sequence). This CDR3 contains 14 residues. V was cut by 1 base and J by 2 bases, with 6 bases left in between. The full variable domain, completed using reference TRBV7-9 and TRBJ1-3, is DTGVSQNPRHKITKRGQNVTFRCDPISEHNRLYWYRQTLGQGPEFLTYFQNEAQLEKSRLLSDRFSAERPKGSFSTLEIQRTEQGDSAMYLCASSLVGTGNTIYFGEGSWLTVV.

V is TRBV4-1 and J is TRBJ1-5, with TRBD1 as a possible D gene (6 bases). CDR3 length: 15 residues. The V end lost 4 bases, the J end lost 1 base, and 11 bases lay between the germline ends. Germline assignment: CDR1 MGHRA and CDR2 YSYEKL. CDR3 in amino acids: CASSPTQGSNQPQHF. CDR3 sequence (DNA): TGCGCCAGCAGCCCTACACAGGGAAGCAATCAGCCCCAGCATTTT.

This rearrangement joins TRBV5-1 to TRBJ2-7; unclear D gene. Germline CDR1 SGHRS, CDR2 YFSETQ. This CDR3 is 14 amino acids long. The ends were cut back, 0 bases at V and 6 bases at J, with 13 bases in the middle. CDR3 amino acids: CASSLAPGNVEQYF. CDR3 sequence (DNA): TGCGCCAGCAGCTTGGCCCCGGGTAACGTCGAGCAGTACTTC.

The rearrangement uses TRBV2 and TRBJ1-3; D is possibly TRBD1 (6 bases). The CDR3 spans 16 residues. Trimming stripped 6 bases from V and 0 bases from J, with 15 bases between. Germline-derived CDR1 and CDR2 are SNHLY and FYNNEI. CDR3 amino acids: CASRAGKTGSGNTIYF. The CDR3 region has the DNA TGTGCCAGCAGAGCCGGAAAGACAGGCTCTGGAAACACCATATATTTT.

CDR3 region: CASSVGPSLGTDTQYF. The CDR3 nucleotides are TGTGCCAGCAGCGTAGGACCTAGCTTGGGCACAGATACGCAGTATTTT. V and J are TRBV9 and TRBJ2-3; TRBD2 is a possible D gene (5 bases). Trimming pared 0 bases from V and 1 base from J, leaving 12 bases between. Per germline, CDR1 SGDLS and CDR2 YYNGEE. CDR3 length equals 16 residues.

The J gene is TRBJ1-2, the V gene TRBV28; perhaps TRBD1 as D (6 bases). Germline V gene data show CDR1 as MDHEN and CDR2 as SYDVKM. The V and J ends lost 6 bases and 0 bases respectively, with 20 bases between them. The length of the CDR3 is 17 residues. This CDR3 is CASSPPGTGPSNYGYTF. CDR3 bases: TGTGCCAGCAGCCCCCCCGGAACAGGGCCCTCTAACTATGGCTACACCTTC.

The rearrangement links TRBV30 to TRBJ1-1; TRBD1 is a possible D gene (5 bases). From germline, CDR1 is GTSNPN and CDR2 SVGIG (reference sequence). Trimming left V 4 bases short and J 4 bases short, with 16 bases between. This CDR3 has 14 residues. The CDR3 region is CAWMGWGVVTEAFF. The CDR3 bases are TGTGCCTGGATGGGCTGGGGGGTCGTCACTGAAGCTTTCTTT.

V is TRBV30 and J is TRBJ2-5; D unclear. Germline lookup yields CDR1 GTSNPN and CDR2 SVGIG (reference sequence). The CDR3 has 14 amino acids. Trimming left V 2 bases short and J 4 bases short, with 14 bases between. The CDR3 loop reads CAWSPLDPPETQYF. CDR3 nucleotide sequence: TGTGCCTGGAGTCCTTTGGACCCTCCAGAGACCCAGTACTTC.

CDR3 protein: CAWSDRVGGELFF. The CDR3 bases are TGTGCCTGGAGCGACAGGGTTGGCGGGGAGCTGTTTTTT. The J gene is TRBJ2-2, the V gene TRBV30, with TRBD1 identical over 7 bases. The trim removed 3 bases at V and 7 bases at J, leaving 5 bases unmatched. The CDR3 runs to 13 residues. Germline-derived CDR1 and CDR2 are GTSNPN and SVGIG (reference sequence).

This clone has a single count. The gene calls are TRBV6-5 and TRBJ1-2; possible D gene TRBD1, 6 bases. V lost 6 bases and J lost 4, with 15 bases in between. This CDR3 has 14 amino acids. CDR1 MNHEY and CDR2 SVGAGI come from the germline V gene. The CDR3 DNA reads as TGTGCCAGCAGAGCCGGGGGGCTTGGCTATGGCTACACCTTC. It encodes CASRAGGLGYGYTF.

The J gene is TRBJ2-7, the V gene TRBV27, with 9 bases identical to TRBD1. The CDR3 consists of 17 residues. Germline loops: CDR1 MNHEY, CDR2 SMNVEV (reference sequence). V dropped 2 bases and J dropped 4; count of bases not matched to a gene: 12. CDR3 region: CASSLRGPGTGTYEQYF. In DNA, the CDR3 is TGTGCCAGCAGTTTAAGGGGCCCCGGGACAGGGACGTACGAGCAGTACTTC.

This rearrangement joins TRBV6-6 to TRBJ2-7; 12 bases line up with TRBD2. The CDR3 has 14 amino acids. Trimming removed 7 bases from V and 2 bases from J; junction bases left unmatched: 3. Germline values: CDR1 MNHNY, CDR2 SVGAGI (reference sequence). The CDR3 sequence: CASMRLAGAYEQYF. The CDR3 coding sequence is TGTGCCAGCATGCGACTAGCGGGGGCCTACGAGCAGTACTTC.

This clone showed up just a few times. The same CDR3 can be traced to other DNA sequences in this sample. This sequence joins TRBV2 and TRBJ1-2; perhaps TRBD1 as D (5 bases). Trimming removed 3 bases at V and 8 bases at J, with 7 bases between. Germline loops: CDR1 SNHLY, CDR2 FYNNEI. The CDR3 length is 11 residues. CDR3 region: CASSERDGYTF. The CDR3 DNA reads TGTGCCAGCAGTGAGAGGGACGGCTACACCTTC.

Remarks on this clone: Other DNA sequences in this sample translate to the same CDR3. The CDR3 sequence is CAWALSGANVLTF. CDR3 coding DNA: TGTGCCTGGGCGCTCTCTGGGGCCAACGTCCTGACTTTC. The rearrangement joins TRBV30 to TRBJ2-6, with unresolved D. The V gene's germline CDR1 is GTSNPN and CDR2 SVGIG (reference sequence). With 5 bases removed from V and 0 bases from J, the gap between germline ends came to 5 bases. The CDR3 has 13 residues.

This clone showed up just a few times. The rearrangement joins TRBV18 to TRBJ1-5, with D uncertain. The ends were cut back, 3 bases at V and 9 bases at J, with 21 bases in the middle. Germline CDR1 is KGHSH and CDR2 is LQKENI. CDR3 length: 16 residues. CDR3: CASSPVASSVSSPQHF. In nucleotides, the CDR3 is TGTGCCAGCTCACCCGTGGCTTCGAGTGTCTCTTCGCCCCAGCATTTT.

V usage is TRBV7-2 and J usage is TRBJ1-6; 8 bases match TRBD1. The CDR3 is 14 amino acids. The germline gives CDR1 SGHTA, CDR2 FQGNSA. J was trimmed by 9 bases and V by 4 bases; bases with no gene match: 5. For the CDR3, the DNA is TGTGCCAGCAGCTCAGGGGGCGGCGGTTCACCCCTCCACTTT. It translates to CASSSGGGGSPLHF.

The V call is TRBV6-5, the J call TRBJ2-7; D could derive from TRBD1 or TRBD2 (6 bases each). Germline values: CDR1 MNHEY, CDR2 SVGAGI. The CDR3 is made up of 15 amino acids. Trimming took off 4 bases at V and 3 bases at J, with 16 bases between the two ends. The CDR3, as DNA: TGTGCCAGCAGTTCCCCTAGGGGGGCGGTCTACGAGCAGTACTTC. Its translation: CASSSPRGAVYEQYF.

The chain has TRBV11-2 and TRBJ1-4; 7 nucleotides line up with TRBD1. The V segment lost 5 bases and the J segment 4 bases; nucleotides outside the gene matches: 7. CDR1 and CDR2 (germline): SGHAT, FQNNGV. The CDR3 has 15 amino acids. DNA for the CDR3: TGTGCCAGCAGCCCCCAGACAGGGAGTAATGAAAAACTGTTTTTT. Translating gives CASSPQTGSNEKLFF.

For this clone: Other DNA sequences in this specimen translate into the identical CDR3. The chain links TRBV5-1 to TRBJ1-1; TRBD1 might be the D (5 bases). Per germline, CDR1 SGHRS and CDR2 YFSETQ. There are 14 residues in the CDR3. Trimming stripped 0 bases from V and 3 bases from J, with 9 bases between. The CDR3 region is CASSLVGGDTEAFF. CDR3 DNA: TGCGCCAGCAGCTTGGTCGGGGGTGACACTGAAGCTTTCTTT.

The V and J genes are TRBV19 and TRBJ1-1; 9 bases fit TRBD1. J lost 7 bases, V lost 5 bases, and 8 bases had no gene match. The germline V gene has CDR1 LNHDA and CDR2 SQIVND (reference sequence). The CDR3 has 14 residues. This chain's CDR3 is CASSGTGSLFEAFF. CDR3 DNA sequence: TGTGCCAGTAGTGGGACAGGGAGTCTCTTTGAAGCTTTCTTT.

This clone came up once. The genes are TRBV6-1 and TRBJ1-2, with D unclear. The CDR3 spans 14 residues. Trimming took 1 base from V and 8 from J, leaving 14 bases between them. Germline V gene sequence: CDR1 MNHNS, CDR2 SASEGT. CDR3 coding DNA: TGTGCCAGCAGTGAAGTTCCCCCAGGAGGGGGCTACACCTTC. Translation gives CASSEVPPGGGYTF.

The chain uses TRBV6-1 and TRBJ1-2; D remains ambiguous. Deletions cut 2 bases from V and 7 bases from J, with 11 bases between. The CDR3 is made up of 13 amino acids. CDR1 and CDR2 (germline): MNHNS, SASEGT. CDR3 nucleotides: TGTGCCAGCAGTGAAAGTCCTTTCGTTGGCTACACCTTC. This encodes CASSESPFVGYTF.

Regarding this clone: Other DNA sequences in the same sample also yield this CDR3. The chain employs TRBV30 and TRBJ1-5; no clear D gene. Germline V gene lookup returns CDR1 GTSNPN and CDR2 SVGIG (reference sequence). This CDR3 is built from 13 residues. V gave up 3 bases and J gave up 0 bases, with 6 bases separating them. CDR3 loop: CAWRADSNQPQHF. In DNA form, the CDR3 reads TGTGCCTGGAGGGCAGATAGCAATCAGCCCCAGCATTTT.

V usage is TRBV10-1 and J usage is TRBJ2-7; D is ambiguous. This CDR3 is 15 amino acids long. Germline V gives CDR1 WNHNN, CDR2 SYGVQD (reference sequence). Trimming cost V 1 base and J 3 bases, with 13 bases left between them. The CDR3 sequence is CASSEWAQNLYEQYF. The CDR3 bases are TGCGCCAGCAGTGAGTGGGCTCAGAATCTCTACGAGCAGTACTTC.

The rearrangement links TRBV7-6 to TRBJ2-5, with 11 bases lining up with TRBD2. This CDR3 is built from 16 residues. J gave up 5 bases and V 1 base, and 6 bases lay outside the gene matches. Germline V gene sequence: CDR1 SGHVS, CDR2 FNYEAQ. The CDR3 spells CASSLGLAGGRETQYF. The CDR3 bases are TGTGCCAGCAGCTTAGGGCTAGCGGGAGGTCGGGAGACCCAGTACTTC.